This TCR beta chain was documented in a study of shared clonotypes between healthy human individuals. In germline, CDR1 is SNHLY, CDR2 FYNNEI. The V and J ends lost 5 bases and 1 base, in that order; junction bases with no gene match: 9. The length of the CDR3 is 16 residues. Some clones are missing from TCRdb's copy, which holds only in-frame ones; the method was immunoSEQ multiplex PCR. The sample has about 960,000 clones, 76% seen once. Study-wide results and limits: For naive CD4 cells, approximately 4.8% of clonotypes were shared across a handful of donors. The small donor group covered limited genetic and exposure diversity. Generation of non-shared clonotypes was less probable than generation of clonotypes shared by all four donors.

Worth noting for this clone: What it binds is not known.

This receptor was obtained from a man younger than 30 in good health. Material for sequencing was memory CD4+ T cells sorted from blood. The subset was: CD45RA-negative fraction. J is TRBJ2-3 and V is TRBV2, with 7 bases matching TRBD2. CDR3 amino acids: CASSPRDYKGTDTQYF. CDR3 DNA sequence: TGTGCCAGCAGTCCCAGGGACTATAAAGGCACAGATACGCAGTATTTT.